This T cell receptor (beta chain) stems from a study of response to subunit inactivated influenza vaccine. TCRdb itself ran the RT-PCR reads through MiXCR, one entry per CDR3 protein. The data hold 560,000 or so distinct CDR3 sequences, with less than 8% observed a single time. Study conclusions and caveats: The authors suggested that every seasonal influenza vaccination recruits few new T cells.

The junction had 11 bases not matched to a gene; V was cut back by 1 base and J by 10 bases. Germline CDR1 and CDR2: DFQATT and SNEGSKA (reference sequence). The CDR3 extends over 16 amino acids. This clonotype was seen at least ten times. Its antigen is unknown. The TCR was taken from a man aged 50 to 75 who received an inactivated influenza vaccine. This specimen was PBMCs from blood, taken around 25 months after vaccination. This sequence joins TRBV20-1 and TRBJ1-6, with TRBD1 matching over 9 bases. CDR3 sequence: CSARASRDRENSPLHF. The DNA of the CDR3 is TGCAGTGCTAGAGCTTCTAGGGACAGGGAGAACTCACCCCTCCACTTT.